The entry that follows covers one T cell receptor (beta chain) sequence. No antigen is known for it. No base qualities exist here, and no much larger clone lies one base off it. This specimen comes from a study of blood T cell repertoires in COVID-19 (dated by TCRdb to 2019 to 2021). With respect to the entire study: Collaborator samples came from the United States, Italy and Spain and covered acute and convalescent phases of COVID-19. The sample metadata nearly always contained a de-identified subject ID, COVID-19 status, age in years and sex. The repertoires were released in a freely available public database intended as a resource for research on the immune response to SARS-CoV-2. Where HLA class I and class II types were available, the types were taken from metadata supplied by the sample provider, not from assay-based typing. The dataset comprised deeply sampled blood TCRbeta repertoires from subjects exposed to, actively infected with, or recovered from COVID-19. Samples were obtained from the ongoing ImmuneRACE study (first 160 participants) and from 950 to 1,500 subjects provided by 6 global collaborators. The material from the prospective study consisted of cDNA or gDNA derived from T cells, B-cell-depleted T cells, or PBMCs.

The CDR3, from cysteine to phenylalanine, totals 14 residues. The only DNA kept is the CDR3, 42 bases in frame from the first base. Trimming at the junction amounts to 2 bases on V and 2 bases on J, and the germline ends lie 7 bases apart. CDR1 and CDR2 (SEHNR, FQNEAQ) derive from the germline V gene (reference sequence). The study at large found these results: The amount of clinical and demographic metadata varied by source and participant and was provided uncurated.

The immunoSEQ Assay, a bias-controlled multiplex PCR, was used to amplify TCRbeta CDR3 regions from genomic DNA. Turning to the authors' computational methods: Within the assay, amplification of reference gene primers was used to estimate how many nucleated cells each sample contained. Sequence reads were collapsed and filtered to measure the absolute abundance of every unique TCRbeta CDR3 rearrangement. For each sample, productive Simpson clonality was calculated as the square root of Simpson's diversity index over productive rearrangements. In its TCRdb copy, this immuneACCESS table keeps in-frame sequences only and misses some clones. Where compared with another copy, unresolved V genes explain less than half of these, and the others have no known cause. V and J calls and clone size are given by that table; D and trimming were obtained from the DNA. This sample lists some 110,000 clones; 80% to 90% were detected once. In total, the top ten clones hold around 15% of the sample.

The collaborating institutions used their own protocols to collect whole blood in K2EDTA tubes. For TCRbeta analysis, collaborator samples were shipped as frozen whole blood, as isolated PBMCs, or as DNA extracted from either sample type. Sequenced: peripheral blood. The TCR comes from a man over 45 with acute or convalescent COVID-19. The sequence is built from TRBV7-9 and TRBJ2-1, with no confident D gene call. The DNA reads as follows: TGTGCCAGCAGCTTACCAGTACCCTACAATGAGCAGTTCTTC. This gives the protein CASSLPVPYNEQFF.